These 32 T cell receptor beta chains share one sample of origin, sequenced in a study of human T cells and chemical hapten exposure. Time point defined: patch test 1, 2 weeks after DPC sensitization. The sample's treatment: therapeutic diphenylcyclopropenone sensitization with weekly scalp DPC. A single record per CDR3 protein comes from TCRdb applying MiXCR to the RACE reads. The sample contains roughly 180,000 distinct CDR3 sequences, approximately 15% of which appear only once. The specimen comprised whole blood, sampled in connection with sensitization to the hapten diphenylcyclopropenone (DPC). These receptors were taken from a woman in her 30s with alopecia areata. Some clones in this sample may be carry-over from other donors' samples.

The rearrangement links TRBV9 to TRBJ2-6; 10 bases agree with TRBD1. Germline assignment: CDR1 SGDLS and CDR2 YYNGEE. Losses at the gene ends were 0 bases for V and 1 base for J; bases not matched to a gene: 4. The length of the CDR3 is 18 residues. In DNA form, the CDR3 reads TGTGCCAGCAGCGTAGCGGGACAGGGGACTTCTGGGGCCAACGTCCTGACTTTC. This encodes CASSVAGQGTSGANVLTF.

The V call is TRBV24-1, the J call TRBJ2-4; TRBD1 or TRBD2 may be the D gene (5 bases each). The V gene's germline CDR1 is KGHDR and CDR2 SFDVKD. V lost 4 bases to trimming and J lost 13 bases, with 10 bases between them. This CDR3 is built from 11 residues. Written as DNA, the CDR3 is TGTGCCACCAGTGACCGGGACCTCCAGTACTTC. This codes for CATSDRDLQYF.

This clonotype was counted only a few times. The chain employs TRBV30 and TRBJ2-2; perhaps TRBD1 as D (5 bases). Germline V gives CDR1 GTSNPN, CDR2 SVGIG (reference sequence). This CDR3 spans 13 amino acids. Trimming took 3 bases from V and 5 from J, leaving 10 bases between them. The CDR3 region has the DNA TGTGCCTGGAGGCCACAGGAGACCGGGGAGCTGTTTTTT. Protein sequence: CAWRPQETGELFF.

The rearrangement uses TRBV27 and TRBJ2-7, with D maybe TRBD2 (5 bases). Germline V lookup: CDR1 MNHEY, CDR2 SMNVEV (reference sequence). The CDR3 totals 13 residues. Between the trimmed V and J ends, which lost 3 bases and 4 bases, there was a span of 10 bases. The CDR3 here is CASSFNGGYEQYF. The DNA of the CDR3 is TGTGCCAGCAGTTTTAACGGCGGGTACGAGCAGTACTTC.

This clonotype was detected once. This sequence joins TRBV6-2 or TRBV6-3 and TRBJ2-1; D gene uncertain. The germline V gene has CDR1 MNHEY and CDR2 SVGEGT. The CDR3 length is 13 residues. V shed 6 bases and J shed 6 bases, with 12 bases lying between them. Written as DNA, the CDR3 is TGTGCCAGCAGCGGAATACTTACCAATGAGCAGTTCTTC. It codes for CASSGILTNEQFF.

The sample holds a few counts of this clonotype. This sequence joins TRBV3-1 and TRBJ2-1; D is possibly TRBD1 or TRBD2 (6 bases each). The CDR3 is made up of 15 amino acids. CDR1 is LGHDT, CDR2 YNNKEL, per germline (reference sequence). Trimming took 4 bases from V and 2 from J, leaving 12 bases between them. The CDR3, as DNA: TGTGCCAGCAGCCGGGGGGCACTGACCTACAATGAGCAGTTCTTC. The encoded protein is CASSRGALTYNEQFF.

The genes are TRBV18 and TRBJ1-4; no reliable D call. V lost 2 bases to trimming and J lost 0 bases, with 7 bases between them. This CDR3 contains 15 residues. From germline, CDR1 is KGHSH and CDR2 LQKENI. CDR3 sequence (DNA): TGTGCCAGCTCACCAAGGAGGACAACTAATGAAAAACTGTTTTTT. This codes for CASSPRRTTNEKLFF.

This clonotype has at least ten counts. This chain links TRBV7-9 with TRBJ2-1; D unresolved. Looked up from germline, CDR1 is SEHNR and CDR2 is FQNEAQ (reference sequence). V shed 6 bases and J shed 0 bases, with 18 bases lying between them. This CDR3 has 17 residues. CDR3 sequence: CASSPVGSPSSYNEQFF. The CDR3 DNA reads TGTGCCAGCAGTCCCGTGGGTAGCCCGAGCTCCTACAATGAGCAGTTCTTC.

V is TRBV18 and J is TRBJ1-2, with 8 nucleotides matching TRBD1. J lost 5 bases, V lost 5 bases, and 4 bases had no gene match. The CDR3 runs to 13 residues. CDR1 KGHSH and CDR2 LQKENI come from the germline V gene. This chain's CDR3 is CASSSDRAYGYTF. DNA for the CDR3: TGTGCCAGCTCATCGGACAGGGCTTATGGCTACACCTTC. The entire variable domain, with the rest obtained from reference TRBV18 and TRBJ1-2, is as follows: NAGVMQNPRHLVRRRGQEARLRCSPMKGHSHVYWYRQLPEEGLKFMVYLQKENIIDESGMPKERFSAEFPKEGPSILRIQQVVRGDSAAYFCASSSDRAYGYTFGSGTRLTVV.

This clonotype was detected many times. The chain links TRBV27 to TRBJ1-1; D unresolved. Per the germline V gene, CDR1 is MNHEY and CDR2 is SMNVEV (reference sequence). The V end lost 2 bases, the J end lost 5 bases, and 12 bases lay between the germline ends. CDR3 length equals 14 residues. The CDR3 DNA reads TGTGCCAGCAGTTTAAGTGGCTTGGGAACTGAAGCTTTCTTT. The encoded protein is CASSLSGLGTEAFF.

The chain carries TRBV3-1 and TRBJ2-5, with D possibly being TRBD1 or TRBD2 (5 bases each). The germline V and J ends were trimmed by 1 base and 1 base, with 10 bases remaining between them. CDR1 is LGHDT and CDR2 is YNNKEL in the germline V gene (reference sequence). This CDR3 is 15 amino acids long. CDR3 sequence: CASSQAGRIQETQYF. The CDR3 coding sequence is TGTGCCAGCAGCCAAGCGGGGCGGATCCAAGAGACCCAGTACTTC.

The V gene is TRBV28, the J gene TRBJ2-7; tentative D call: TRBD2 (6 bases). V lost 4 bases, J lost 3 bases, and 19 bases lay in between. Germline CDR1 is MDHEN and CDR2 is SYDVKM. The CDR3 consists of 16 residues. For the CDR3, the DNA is TGTGCCAGCAGTTCGCGAATCAGCGGGCTGGTCTACGAGCAGTACTTC. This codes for CASSSRISGLVYEQYF.

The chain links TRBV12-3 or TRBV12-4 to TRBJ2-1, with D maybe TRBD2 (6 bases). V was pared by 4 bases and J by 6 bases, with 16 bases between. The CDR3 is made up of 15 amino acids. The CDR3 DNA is TGTGCCAGCAGTTCACAGGAGCTCGGGGGCAATGAGCAGTTCTTC. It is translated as CASSSQELGGNEQFF.

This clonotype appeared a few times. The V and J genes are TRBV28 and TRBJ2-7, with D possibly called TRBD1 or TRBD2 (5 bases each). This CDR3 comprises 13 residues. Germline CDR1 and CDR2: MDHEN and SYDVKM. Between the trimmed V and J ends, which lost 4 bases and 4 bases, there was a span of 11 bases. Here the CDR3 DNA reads TGTGCCAGCAGTTGGGACGAGCGGTACGAGCAGTACTTC. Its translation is CASSWDERYEQYF.

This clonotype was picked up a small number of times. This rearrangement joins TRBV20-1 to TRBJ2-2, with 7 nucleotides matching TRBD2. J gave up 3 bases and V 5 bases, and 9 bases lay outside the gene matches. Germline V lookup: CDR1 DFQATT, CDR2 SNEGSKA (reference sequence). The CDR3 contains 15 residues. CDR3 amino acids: CSAPRGGLYTGELFF. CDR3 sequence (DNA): TGCAGTGCTCCCCGTGGGGGACTATACACCGGGGAGCTGTTTTTT.

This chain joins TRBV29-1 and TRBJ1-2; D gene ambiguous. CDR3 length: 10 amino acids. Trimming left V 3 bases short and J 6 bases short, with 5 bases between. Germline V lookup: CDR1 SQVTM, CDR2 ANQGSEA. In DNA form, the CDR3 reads TGCAGCGTTGATGTCGATGGCTACACCTTC. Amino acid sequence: CSVDVDGYTF.

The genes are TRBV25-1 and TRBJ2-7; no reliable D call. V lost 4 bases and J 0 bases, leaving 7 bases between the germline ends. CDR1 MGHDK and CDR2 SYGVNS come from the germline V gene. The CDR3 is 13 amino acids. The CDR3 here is CASSGWSSYEQYF. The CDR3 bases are TGTGCCAGCAGTGGATGGAGCTCCTACGAGCAGTACTTC.

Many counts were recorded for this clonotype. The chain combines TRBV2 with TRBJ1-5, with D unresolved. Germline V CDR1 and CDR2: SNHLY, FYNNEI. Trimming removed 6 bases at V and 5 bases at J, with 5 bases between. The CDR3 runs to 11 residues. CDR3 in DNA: TGTGCCAGCAGCCTTCATCAGCCCCAGCATTTT. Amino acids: CASSLHQPQHF.

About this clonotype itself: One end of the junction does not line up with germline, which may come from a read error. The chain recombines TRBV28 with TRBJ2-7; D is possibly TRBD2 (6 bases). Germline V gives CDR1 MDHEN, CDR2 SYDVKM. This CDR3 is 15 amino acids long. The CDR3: CASSLMEGYPYDQYF. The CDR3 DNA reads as TGTGCCAGCAGCCTAATGGAGGGTTACCCCTACGATCAGTACTTC. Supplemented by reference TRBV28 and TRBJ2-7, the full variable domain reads DVKVTQSSRYLVKRTGEKVFLECVQDMDHENMFWYRQDPGLGLRLIYFSYDVKMKEKGDIPEGYSVSREKKERFSLILESASTNQTSMYLCASSLMEGYPYDQYFGPGTRLTVT.

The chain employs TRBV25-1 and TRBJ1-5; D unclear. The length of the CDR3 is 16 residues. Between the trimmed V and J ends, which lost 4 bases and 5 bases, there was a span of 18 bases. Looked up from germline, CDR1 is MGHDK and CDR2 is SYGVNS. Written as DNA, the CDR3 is TGTGCCAGCAGTGCAAGTGGTGACGGGTTTTATCAGCCCCAGCATTTT. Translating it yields CASSASGDGFYQPQHF.

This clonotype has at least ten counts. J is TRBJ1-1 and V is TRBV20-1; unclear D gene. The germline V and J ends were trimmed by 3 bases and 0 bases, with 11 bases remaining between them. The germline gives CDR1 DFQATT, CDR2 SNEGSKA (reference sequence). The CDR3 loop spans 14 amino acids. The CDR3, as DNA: TGCAGTGCTAGTTTCGGTAGTATGAACACTGAAGCTTTCTTT. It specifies CSASFGSMNTEAFF.

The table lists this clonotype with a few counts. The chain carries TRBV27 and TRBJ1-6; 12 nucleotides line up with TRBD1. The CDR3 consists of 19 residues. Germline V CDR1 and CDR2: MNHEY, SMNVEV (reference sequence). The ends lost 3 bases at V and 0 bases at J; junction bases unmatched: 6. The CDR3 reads CASSFRGQGASSYNSPLHF. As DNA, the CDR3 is TGTGCCAGCAGTTTCAGGGGACAGGGGGCGAGCTCCTATAATTCACCCCTCCACTTT.

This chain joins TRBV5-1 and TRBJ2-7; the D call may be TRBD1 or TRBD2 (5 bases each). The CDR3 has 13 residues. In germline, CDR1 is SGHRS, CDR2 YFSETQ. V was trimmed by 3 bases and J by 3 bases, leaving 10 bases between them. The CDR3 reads CASSSGTGYEQYF. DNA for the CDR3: TGCGCCAGCAGCTCCGGGACGGGCTACGAGCAGTACTTC.

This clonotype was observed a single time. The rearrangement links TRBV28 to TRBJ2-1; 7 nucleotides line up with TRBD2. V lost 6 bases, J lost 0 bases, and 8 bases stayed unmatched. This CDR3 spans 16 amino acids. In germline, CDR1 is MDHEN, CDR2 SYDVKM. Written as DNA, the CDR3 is TGTGCCAGCAGCGTGGAAGCGGGGAGCTCCTACAATGAGCAGTTCTTC. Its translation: CASSVEAGSSYNEQFF.

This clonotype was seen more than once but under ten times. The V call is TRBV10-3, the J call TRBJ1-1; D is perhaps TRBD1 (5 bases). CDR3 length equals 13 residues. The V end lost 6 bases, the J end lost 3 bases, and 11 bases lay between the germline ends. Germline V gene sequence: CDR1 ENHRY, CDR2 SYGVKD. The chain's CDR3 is CAIRVQAYTEAFF. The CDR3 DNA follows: TGTGCCATCAGGGTACAGGCCTACACTGAAGCTTTCTTT.

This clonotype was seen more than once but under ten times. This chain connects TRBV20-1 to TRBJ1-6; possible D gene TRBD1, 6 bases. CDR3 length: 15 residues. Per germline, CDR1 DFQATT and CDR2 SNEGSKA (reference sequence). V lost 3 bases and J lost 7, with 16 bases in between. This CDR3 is CSASGVQGANSPLHF. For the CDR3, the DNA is TGCAGTGCTAGTGGTGTACAGGGCGCAAATTCACCCCTCCACTTT.

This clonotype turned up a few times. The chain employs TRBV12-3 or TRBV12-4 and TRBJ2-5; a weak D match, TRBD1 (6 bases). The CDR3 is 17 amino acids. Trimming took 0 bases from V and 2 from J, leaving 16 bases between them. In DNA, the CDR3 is TGTGCCAGCAGTTTAGCAGTGAGTGAGACAGGTCAAGAGACCCAGTACTTC. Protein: CASSLAVSETGQETQYF.

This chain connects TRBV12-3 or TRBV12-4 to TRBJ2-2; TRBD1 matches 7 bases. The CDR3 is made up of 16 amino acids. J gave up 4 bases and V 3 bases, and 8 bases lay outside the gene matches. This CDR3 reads CASSFRGPVATGELFF. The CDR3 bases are TGTGCCAGCAGTTTTAGGGGGCCCGTGGCCACCGGGGAGCTGTTTTTT.

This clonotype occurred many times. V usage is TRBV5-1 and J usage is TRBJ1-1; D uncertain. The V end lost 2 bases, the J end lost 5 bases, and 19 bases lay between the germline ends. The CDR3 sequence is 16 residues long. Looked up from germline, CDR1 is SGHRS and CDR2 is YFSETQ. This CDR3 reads CASSFWEMQVGTEAFF. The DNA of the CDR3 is TGCGCCAGCAGCTTTTGGGAAATGCAGGTCGGGACTGAAGCTTTCTTT.

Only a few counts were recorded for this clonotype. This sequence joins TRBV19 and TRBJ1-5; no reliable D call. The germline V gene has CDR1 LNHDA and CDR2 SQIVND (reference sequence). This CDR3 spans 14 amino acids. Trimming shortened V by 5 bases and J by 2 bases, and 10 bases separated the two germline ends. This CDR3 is CASSALIGNQPQHF. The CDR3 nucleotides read TGTGCCAGTAGTGCGCTTATAGGCAATCAGCCCCAGCATTTT.

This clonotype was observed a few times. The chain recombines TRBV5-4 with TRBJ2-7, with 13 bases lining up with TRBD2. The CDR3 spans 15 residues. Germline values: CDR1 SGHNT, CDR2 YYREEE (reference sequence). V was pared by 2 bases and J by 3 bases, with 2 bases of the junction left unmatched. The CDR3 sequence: CASSFGTSGVYEQYF. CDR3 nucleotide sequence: TGTGCCAGCAGCTTTGGGACTAGCGGGGTCTACGAGCAGTACTTC. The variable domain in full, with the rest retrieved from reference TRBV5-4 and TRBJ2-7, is ETGVTQSPTHLIKTRGQQVTLRCSSQSGHNTVSWYQQALGQGPQFIFQYYREEENGRGNFPPRFSGLQFPNYSSELNVNALELDDSALYLCASSFGTSGVYEQYFGPGTRLTVT.

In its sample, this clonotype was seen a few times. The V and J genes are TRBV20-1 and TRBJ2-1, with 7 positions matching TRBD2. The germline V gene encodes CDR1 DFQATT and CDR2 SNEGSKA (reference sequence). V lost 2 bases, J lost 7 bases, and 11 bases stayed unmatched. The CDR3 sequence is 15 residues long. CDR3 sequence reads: CSARRLAQLWNEQFF. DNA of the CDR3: TGCAGTGCTAGAAGACTAGCCCAACTGTGGAATGAGCAGTTCTTC.